The subject of this entry is one T cell receptor (beta chain). Antigen: not known. This sample is drawn from a study of OX40 agonist ivuxolimab in advanced cancers. About the study: Patients were treated with ivuxolimab, an agonistic anti-OX40 (CD134) antibody. Dose-escalation cases comprised hepatocellular carcinoma, melanoma, renal cell or head and neck cancer. Study-level findings and limits: Still undetermined is the antigen specificity of the expanded peripheral T cells.

The CDR3 has 17 residues. With V trimmed by 6 bases and J by 2 bases, 14 bases remained unmatched. Assay: immunoSEQ multiplex PCR; the TCRdb copy retains only in-frame clones and omits some. The sample has 75,000 to 100,000 clones, about 91% seen once. Blood was sampled at baseline, cycle 4 day 1, and cycle 7 day 1. The receptor was derived from an adult with an advanced solid tumor such as melanoma, head and neck, liver or kidney cancer. Sequenced material: CD4+ or CD8+ T cells sorted from blood, taken in a trial of the OX40 agonist ivuxolimab. The chain couples TRBV5-3 to TRBJ2-1, with 7 positions matching TRBD2. TRBV5-3 is an ORF; its function is uncertain. CDR3 residues: CARMISREWAPYNEQFF. The CDR3 region has the DNA TGTGCCAGAATGATCTCGCGGGAGTGGGCCCCCTACAATGAGCAGTTCTTC.